The 22 T cell receptor beta chains below come from one sample, sequenced in a study of shared clonotypes between healthy human individuals. Selected positively for CCR7 and CD45RO-negative, naive CD8 cells excluded terminally differentiated effector memory CD45RA+ cells. TCRdb's table, derived via immunoSEQ multiplex PCR, lists solely in-frame clones and lacks some. The sample consists of roughly 770,000 clones, about 96% of them appearing once. Sequenced material: naive CD8+ T cells sorted from blood. These receptor sequences come from a young man in good health.

V gene TRBV27 combines with J gene TRBJ2-7; D ambiguous. CDR3 size: 14 residues. Trimming removed 0 bases from V and 0 bases from J, with 6 bases in between. CDR1 is MNHEY, CDR2 SMNVEV, per germline (reference sequence). CDR3 amino acids: CASSLSTSSYEQYF. The CDR3 DNA reads as TGTGCCAGCAGTTTATCGACCAGCTCCTACGAGCAGTACTTC.

The genes are TRBV7-6 and TRBJ2-1, with D uncertain. The germline V gene has CDR1 SGHVS and CDR2 FNYEAQ. The V end was cut by 1 base, the J end by 5 bases, with 6 bases between. CDR3 length: 13 amino acids. The CDR3 loop is CASSLDPDNEQFF. In DNA form, the CDR3 reads TGTGCCAGCAGCTTAGATCCAGACAATGAGCAGTTCTTC.

The chain links TRBV5-5 to TRBJ2-1; possibly TRBD1 for D (6 bases). The CDR3 contains 16 residues. CDR1 is SGHKS, CDR2 YYEKEE, per germline (reference sequence). V lost 0 bases and J 6 bases, leaving 16 bases between the germline ends. CDR3 sequence (DNA): TGTGCCAGCAGCTTGGCCGGACAGACGTCACCCAATGAGCAGTTCTTC. As protein: CASSLAGQTSPNEQFF.

The chain couples TRBV7-8 to TRBJ1-5; the D gene is possibly TRBD1 (5 bases). The length of the CDR3 is 13 residues. CDR1 is SGHVS and CDR2 is FQNEAQ in the germline V gene. V was shortened by 5 bases and J by 7 bases, with 12 bases between the two germline ends. Written as DNA, the CDR3 is TGTGCCAGCAGCGGGACGGGGGACCAGCCCCAGCATTTT. Its protein is CASSGTGDQPQHF.

Concerning this clone: Other DNA sequences of this sample code for an identical CDR3. The V gene is TRBV19, the J gene TRBJ2-7; the D gene is possibly TRBD2 (5 bases). CDR3 length: 12 residues. Between the trimmed V and J ends, which lost 4 bases and 2 bases, there was a span of 6 bases. Germline lookup yields CDR1 LNHDA and CDR2 SQIVND (reference sequence). DNA for the CDR3: TGTGCCAGTAGTACCGGGACCTACGAGCAGTACTTC. Translating it yields CASSTGTYEQYF. The variable domain in full, completed from reference TRBV19 and TRBJ2-7, reads DGGITQSPKYLFRKEGQNVTLSCEQNLNHDAMYWYRQDPGQGLRLIYYSQIVNDFQKGDIAEGYSVSREKKESFPLTVTSAQKNPTAFYLCASSTGTYEQYFGPGTRLTVT.

The chain joins TRBV21-1 to TRBJ1-5. TRBV21-1 is listed as a pseudogene. The CDR3 spans 20 residues. The CDR3 loop reads CASSKWTPPVYLHSNQPQHF. As DNA, the CDR3 is TGTGCCAGCAGCAAGTGGACGCCACCCGTCTACCTCCATAGCAATCAGCCCCAGCATTTT.

V usage is TRBV28 and J usage is TRBJ2-2; D may be TRBD2 (5 bases). CDR1 and CDR2 from the germline V gene are MDHEN and SYDVKM. Trimming stripped 7 bases from V and 6 bases from J, with 24 bases between. The CDR3 has 17 residues. CDR3 DNA: TGTGCCAGCATCAAAGTGTTGGAAGTTGGGAGTTCCGGGGAGCTGTTTTTT. This sequence encodes CASIKVLEVGSSGELFF.

The gene calls are TRBV6-6 and TRBJ2-1, with 8 bases matching TRBD1. After removal of 1 base from V and 2 bases from J, the junction contained 1 base not matched to a gene. Germline assignment: CDR1 MNHNY and CDR2 SVGAGI (reference sequence). The CDR3 covers 15 residues. CDR3 nucleotides: TGTGCCAGCAGTTACTTGGACAGGGCCTACAATGAGCAGTTCTTC. It translates to CASSYLDRAYNEQFF.

This rearrangement joins TRBV9 to TRBJ2-2; possibly TRBD1 for D (6 bases). The V end lost 4 bases, the J end lost 6 bases, and 19 bases lay between the germline ends. Germline CDR1 reads SGDLS; CDR2 reads YYNGEE. CDR3 length: 16 residues. CDR3 coding DNA: TGTGCCAGCAGCCCAGGGGAAAGGGGCAGCGCCGGGGAGCTGTTTTTT. Translated, it gives CASSPGERGSAGELFF.

With respect to this clone: Other DNA sequences in this specimen translate into the identical CDR3. This sequence joins TRBV6-5 and TRBJ1-1; D is unresolved. The CDR3 has 13 residues. Germline lookup yields CDR1 MNHEY and CDR2 SVGAGI. The ends were cut back, 2 bases at V and 1 base at J, with 5 bases in the middle. As DNA, the CDR3 is TGTGCCAGCAGTTACAACGAGAACACTGAAGCTTTCTTT. Translation gives CASSYNENTEAFF.

The chain couples TRBV11-2 to TRBJ2-3, with 9 bases that match TRBD1. The CDR3 sequence is 17 residues long. V lost 5 bases and J lost 1; bases outside the gene matches: 10. Per germline, CDR1 SGHAT and CDR2 FQNNGV. The CDR3, as DNA: TGTGCCAGCAGCATCACGACAGGGGGGGAGGGCACAGATACGCAGTATTTT. Translated, it gives CASSITTGGEGTDTQYF.

This clone occurred once. The chain recombines TRBV6-1 with TRBJ1-2; D is uncertain. CDR3 length: 13 amino acids. Deletions cut 1 base from V and 4 bases from J, with 7 bases between. CDR1 and CDR2 from the germline V gene are MNHNS and SASEGT. In nucleotides, the CDR3 is TGTGCCAGCAGTGAAGGGGTCATCTATGGCTACACCTTC. Its protein product is CASSEGVIYGYTF.

This sequence joins TRBV10-3 and TRBJ1-4; 9 positions match TRBD1. V dropped 3 bases and J dropped 12; count of bases not matched to a gene: 8. CDR3 length equals 14 residues. From germline, CDR1 is ENHRY and CDR2 SYGVKD. The CDR3 DNA reads TGTGCCATCAGTGAAACCGGGACAGGGATCGAACTGTTTTTT. Protein product: CAISETGTGIELFF.

J is TRBJ2-1 and V is TRBV6-5, with 7 bases fitting TRBD2. J gave up 9 bases and V 5 bases, and 7 bases lay outside the gene matches. CDR1 is MNHEY, CDR2 SVGAGI, per germline. This CDR3 contains 13 residues. CDR3 region: CASSTGTNGEQFF. The CDR3 DNA follows: TGTGCCAGCAGTACCGGGACTAATGGTGAGCAGTTCTTC.

The CDR3, as DNA: TGTGCCAGCAAGATAGCGGGATGTAACGGGGAGCTGTTTTTT. Its translation is CASKIAGCNGELFF. This rearrangement joins TRBV21-1 to TRBJ2-2; no DNA check was done on the table's D call, TRBD2. TRBV21-1 is a known pseudogene. The CDR3 runs 14 residues.

The rearrangement links TRBV19 to TRBJ1-2, with TRBD1 matching over 7 bases. The CDR3 loop spans 16 amino acids. Losses at the gene ends were 1 base for V and 2 bases for J; bases not matched to a gene: 7. Germline CDR1 LNHDA, CDR2 SQIVND (reference sequence). CDR3 coding DNA: TGTGCCAGTAGTATAGCCCCGGGACAGATGAACTATGGCTACACCTTC. As protein: CASSIAPGQMNYGYTF.

The chain employs TRBV6-5 and TRBJ2-6; D call uncertain. V gave up 6 bases and J gave up 0 bases, with 9 bases separating them. There are 15 residues in the CDR3. Looked up from germline, CDR1 is MNHEY and CDR2 is SVGAGI. The CDR3 nucleotides read TGTGCCAGCAGCTGGGTGGCCTCTGGGGCCAACGTCCTGACTTTC. Protein sequence: CASSWVASGANVLTF.

This clone occurred once. The chain joins TRBV27 to TRBJ2-7, with D unresolved. V lost 2 bases and J lost 6, with 8 bases in between. This CDR3 comprises 12 residues. Germline assignment: CDR1 MNHEY and CDR2 SMNVEV (reference sequence). Here the CDR3 reads CASSLILGEQYF. The CDR3 nucleotides are TGTGCCAGCAGTTTAATACTGGGCGAGCAGTACTTC.

This clone is a singleton in its sample. The rearrangement joins TRBV7-3 to TRBJ2-7, with 12 bases matching TRBD2. This CDR3 has 15 amino acids. In germline, CDR1 is SGHTA, CDR2 FQGTGA. The J segment lost 2 bases and the V segment lost 5 bases, leaving 4 bases of the junction unmatched. The CDR3 loop is CASSVGLAGPYEQYF. The CDR3 bases are TGTGCCAGCAGCGTCGGACTAGCGGGGCCCTACGAGCAGTACTTC. Supplemented by reference TRBV7-3 and TRBJ2-7, the full variable domain reads GAGVSQTPSNKVTEKGKYVELRCDPISGHTALYWYRQSLGQGPEFLIYFQGTGAADDSGLPNDRFFAVRPEGSVSTLKIQRTERGDSAVYLCASSVGLAGPYEQYFGPGTRLTVT.

The J gene is TRBJ2-1, the V gene TRBV27; 7 bases match TRBD1. The CDR3 is 14 residues long. CDR1 MNHEY and CDR2 SMNVEV come from the germline V gene (reference sequence). With 5 bases clipped from V and 3 bases from J, the junction kept 4 bases outside the gene matches. CDR3 loop: CASSVQGIYNEQFF. The CDR3 bases are TGTGCCAGCAGTGTACAGGGGATCTACAATGAGCAGTTCTTC.

The chain recombines TRBV7-9 with TRBJ2-5; D could derive from TRBD1 or TRBD2 (7 bases each). The CDR3 sequence is 14 residues long. CDR1 SEHNR and CDR2 FQNEAQ come from the germline V gene (reference sequence). With 2 bases removed from V and 9 bases from J, the gap between germline ends came to 16 bases. CDR3 residues: CASSLKRGDSSQYF. The CDR3 coding sequence is TGTGCCAGCAGCTTAAAACGGGGGGACAGCTCCCAGTACTTC.

The sample holds a few counts of this clone. The chain carries TRBV28 and TRBJ2-7; D is ambiguous. V lost 11 bases to trimming and J lost 0 bases, with 20 bases between them. Germline values: CDR1 MDHEN, CDR2 SYDVKM. This CDR3 is 15 amino acids long. CDR3 region: CAGRPSGGPSYEQYF. The CDR3 DNA reads TGTGCCGGCCGACCTTCGGGTGGGCCCTCCTACGAGCAGTACTTC.